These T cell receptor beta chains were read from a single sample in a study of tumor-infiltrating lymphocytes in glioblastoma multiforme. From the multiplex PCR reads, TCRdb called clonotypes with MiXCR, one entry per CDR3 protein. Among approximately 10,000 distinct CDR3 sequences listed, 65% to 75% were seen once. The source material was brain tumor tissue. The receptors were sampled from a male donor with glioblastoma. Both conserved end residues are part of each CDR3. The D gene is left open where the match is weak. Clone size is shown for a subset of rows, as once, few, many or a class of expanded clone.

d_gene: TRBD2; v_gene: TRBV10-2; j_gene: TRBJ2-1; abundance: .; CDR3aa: CASRDGLAGGEQFF; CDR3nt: TGCGCCAGCAGGGACGGACTAGCGGGGGGGGAGCAGTTCTTC
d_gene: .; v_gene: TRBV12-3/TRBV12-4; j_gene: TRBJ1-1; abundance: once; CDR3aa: CASSYGGNEAFF; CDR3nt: TGTGCCAGCAGCTACGGGGGTAATGAAGCTTTCTTT
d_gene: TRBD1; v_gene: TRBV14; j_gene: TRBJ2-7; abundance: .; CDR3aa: CASSQGQGRAYEQYF; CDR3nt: TGTGCCAGCAGCCAGGGACAGGGAAGGGCCTACGAGCAGTACTTC
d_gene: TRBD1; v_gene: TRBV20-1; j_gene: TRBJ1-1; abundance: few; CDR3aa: CSVNRGWQDTEAFF; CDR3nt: TGCAGTGTCAACAGGGGATGGCAGGACACTGAAGCTTTCTTT
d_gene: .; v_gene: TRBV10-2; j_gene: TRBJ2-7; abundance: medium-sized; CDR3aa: CASSDSSTYYEQYF; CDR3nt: TGCGCCAGCAGTGATTCCTCAACCTACTACGAGCAGTACTTC
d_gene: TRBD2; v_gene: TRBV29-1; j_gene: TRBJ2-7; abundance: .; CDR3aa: CSAQTSDPYDQYF; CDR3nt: TGCAGCGCCCAAACTAGCGACCCCTACGATCAGTACTTC
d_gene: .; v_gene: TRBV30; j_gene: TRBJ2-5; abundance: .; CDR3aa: CSWNRDQGTQYF; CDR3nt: TGTTCCTGGAACAGGGACCAAGGGACCCAGTACTTC
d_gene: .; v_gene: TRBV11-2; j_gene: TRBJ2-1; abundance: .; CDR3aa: CASTRFILGPGSNEQFF; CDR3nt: TGTGCCAGCACCCGGTTCATTCTGGGACCGGGATCAAATGAGCAGTTCTTC
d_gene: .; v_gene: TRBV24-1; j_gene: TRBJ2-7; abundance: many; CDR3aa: CATSERDRPDEQYF; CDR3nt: TGTGCCACCAGTGAGCGGGACCGCCCGGACGAGCAGTACTTC
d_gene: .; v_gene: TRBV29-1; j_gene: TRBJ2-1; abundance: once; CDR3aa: CSVVLASWNEQFF; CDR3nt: TGCAGCGTTGTACTTGCGTCGTGGAATGAGCAGTTCTTC
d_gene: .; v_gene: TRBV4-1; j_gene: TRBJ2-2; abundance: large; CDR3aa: CASSQDSGSGELFF; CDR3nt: TGCGCCAGCAGCCAAGATAGCGGAAGCGGGGAGCTGTTTTTT
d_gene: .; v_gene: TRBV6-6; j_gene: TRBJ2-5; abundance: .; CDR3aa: CASRDTGTPGGTQYF; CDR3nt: TGTGCCAGCAGAGATACTGGGACACCTGGGGGGACCCAGTACTTC
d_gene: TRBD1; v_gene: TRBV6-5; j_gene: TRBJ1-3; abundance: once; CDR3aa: CASSPGQGYSGNTIYF; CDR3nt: TGTGCCAGCAGTCCGGGACAGGGGTACTCTGGAAACACCATATATTTT
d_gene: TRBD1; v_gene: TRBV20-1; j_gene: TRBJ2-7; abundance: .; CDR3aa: CSAPRQGTQYF; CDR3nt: TGCAGTGCCCCGAGACAGGGGACACAGTACTTC
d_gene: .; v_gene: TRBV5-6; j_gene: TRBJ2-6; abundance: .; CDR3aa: CASSFVSGANVLTF; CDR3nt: TGTGCCAGCAGCTTTGTGTCTGGGGCCAACGTCCTGACTTTC
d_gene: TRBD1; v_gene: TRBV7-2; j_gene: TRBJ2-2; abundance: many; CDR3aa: CASSRLRGRTGELFF; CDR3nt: TGTGCCAGCAGTCGTTTAAGGGGGCGAACCGGGGAGCTGTTTTTT
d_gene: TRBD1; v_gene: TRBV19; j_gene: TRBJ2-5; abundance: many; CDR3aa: CASSSAGTGKETQYF; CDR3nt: TGTGCCAGTAGTTCCGCCGGGACAGGAAAAGAGACCCAGTACTTC
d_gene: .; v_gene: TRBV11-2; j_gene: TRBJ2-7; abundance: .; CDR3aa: CASRLADYEQYF; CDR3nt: TGTGCCAGTCGATTAGCGGATTACGAGCAGTACTTC
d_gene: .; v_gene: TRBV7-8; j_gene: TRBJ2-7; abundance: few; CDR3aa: CASSPTDYEQYF; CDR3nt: TGTGCCAGCAGCCCGACAGATTACGAGCAGTACTTC
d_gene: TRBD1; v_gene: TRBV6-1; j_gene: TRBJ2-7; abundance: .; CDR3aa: CASSATGGGSYEQYF; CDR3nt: TGTGCCAGCAGTGCGACAGGGGGCGGCTCCTACGAGCAGTACTTC
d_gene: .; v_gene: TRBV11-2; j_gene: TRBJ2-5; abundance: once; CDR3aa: CASRQWEETQYF; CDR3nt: TGTGCCAGCAGACAGTGGGAGGAGACACAGTACTTC
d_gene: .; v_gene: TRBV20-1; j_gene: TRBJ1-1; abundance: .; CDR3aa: CSAPDSTVTEAFF; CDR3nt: TGCAGTGCACCCGATAGTACGGTCACTGAAGCTTTCTTT
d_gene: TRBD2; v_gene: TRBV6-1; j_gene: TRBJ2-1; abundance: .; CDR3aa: CASSEKRVAGAHEQFF; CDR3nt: TGTGCCAGCAGTGAAAAAAGGGTAGCGGGGGCCCATGAGCAGTTCTTC
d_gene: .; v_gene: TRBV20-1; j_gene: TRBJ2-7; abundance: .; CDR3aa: CSATPLSISHEQYF; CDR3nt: TGCAGTGCTACCCCGCTATCTATCTCCCACGAGCAGTACTTC
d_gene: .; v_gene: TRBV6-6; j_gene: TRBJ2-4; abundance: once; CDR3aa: CASSYSCNSKNIRYF; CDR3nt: TGTGCCAGCAGTTACTCGTGCAACTCCAAAAACATTCGGTACTTC
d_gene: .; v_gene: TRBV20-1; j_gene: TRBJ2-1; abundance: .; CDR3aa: CSADWRGERDEQFF; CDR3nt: TGCAGTGCTGACTGGCGCGGGGAACGCGATGAGCAGTTCTTC
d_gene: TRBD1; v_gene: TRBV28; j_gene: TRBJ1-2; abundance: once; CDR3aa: CASSLTQGAGYTF; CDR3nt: TGTGCCAGCAGTTTAACGCAGGGGGCCGGCTACACCTTC
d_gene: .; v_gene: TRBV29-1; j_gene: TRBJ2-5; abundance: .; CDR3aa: CSVRMVETQYF; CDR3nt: TGCAGCGTTCGAATGGTAGAGACCCAGTACTTC
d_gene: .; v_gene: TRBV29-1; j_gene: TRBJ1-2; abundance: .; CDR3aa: CSVEYGNYGYTF; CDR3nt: TGCAGCGTTGAGTACGGTAACTATGGCTACACCTTC
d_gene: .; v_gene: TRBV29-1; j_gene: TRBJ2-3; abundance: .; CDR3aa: CSVGRQAGDTQYF; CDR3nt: TGCAGCGTTGGCAGACAGGCTGGAGATACGCAGTATTTT
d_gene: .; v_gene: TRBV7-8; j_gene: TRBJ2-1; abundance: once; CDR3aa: CASSLQSSHNEQFF; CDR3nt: TGTGCCAGCTCACTCCAGAGCTCACACAATGAGCAGTTCTTC
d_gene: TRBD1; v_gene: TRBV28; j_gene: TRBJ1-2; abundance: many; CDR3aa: CASSSPATTGDNYGYTF; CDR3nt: TGTGCCAGCAGCTCCCCCGCAACGACAGGGGATAACTATGGCTACACCTTC
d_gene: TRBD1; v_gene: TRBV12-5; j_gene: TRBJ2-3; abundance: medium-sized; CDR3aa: CASGQQGDTQYF; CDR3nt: TGTGCTAGTGGTCAACAGGGGGATACGCAGTATTTT
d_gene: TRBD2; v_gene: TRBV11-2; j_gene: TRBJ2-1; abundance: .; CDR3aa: CASSIVPASGTYNEQFF; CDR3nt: TGTGCCAGCAGCATAGTCCCCGCTAGCGGCACCTACAATGAGCAGTTCTTC
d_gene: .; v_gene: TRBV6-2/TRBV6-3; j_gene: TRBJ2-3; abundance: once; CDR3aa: CASSTTPDTDTQYF; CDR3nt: TGTGCCAGTAGCACGACGCCGGACACAGATACGCAGTATTTT
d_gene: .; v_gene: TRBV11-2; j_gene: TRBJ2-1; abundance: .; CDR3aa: CASSLVRGFAYNEQFF; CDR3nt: TGTGCCAGCAGCTTAGTTAGGGGGTTCGCCTACAATGAGCAGTTCTTC
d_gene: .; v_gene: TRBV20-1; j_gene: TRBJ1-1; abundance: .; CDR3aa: CSAHLNAEAFF; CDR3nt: TGCAGTGCCCATCTGAACGCTGAAGCTTTCTTT
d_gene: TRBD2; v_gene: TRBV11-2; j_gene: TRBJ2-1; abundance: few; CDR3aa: CAGSPGLAGVNEQIF; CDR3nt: TGTGCCGGCAGCCCAGGACTAGCGGGAGTCAATGAGCAGATTTTC
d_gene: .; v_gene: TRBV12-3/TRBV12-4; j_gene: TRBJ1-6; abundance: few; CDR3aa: CASSSYGTPVDSPLHF; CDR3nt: TGTGCCAGCAGTTCGTATGGCACCCCGGTTGATTCACCCCTCCACTTT
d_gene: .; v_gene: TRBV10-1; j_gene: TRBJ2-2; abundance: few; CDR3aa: CASSALSGELFF; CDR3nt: TGCGCCAGCAGCGCTCTCTCCGGGGAGCTGTTTTTT